This T cell receptor beta chain was found in a study of T cell changes during pregnancy in multiple sclerosis. Germline assignment: CDR1 SGHRS and CDR2 YFSETQ. The CDR3 length is 14 residues. The V gene lost 0 bases and the J gene lost 6 bases, with 9 bases spanning the gap. Generated by immunoSEQ multiplex PCR, the TCRdb table keeps only in-frame clones and is missing some. The data contain some 77,000 clones, approximately 92% of them singletons. The sample here was peripheral blood, taken in the second trimester of pregnancy. The receptor was isolated from a female donor in good health, enrolled as a control in a pregnancy study. The V call is TRBV5-1, the J call TRBJ1-4; D perhaps matches TRBD1 (5 bases). The CDR3 protein is CASSLGGLDEKLFF. CDR3 bases: TGCGCCAGCAGCTTGGGGGGCTTGGATGAAAAACTGTTTTTT.